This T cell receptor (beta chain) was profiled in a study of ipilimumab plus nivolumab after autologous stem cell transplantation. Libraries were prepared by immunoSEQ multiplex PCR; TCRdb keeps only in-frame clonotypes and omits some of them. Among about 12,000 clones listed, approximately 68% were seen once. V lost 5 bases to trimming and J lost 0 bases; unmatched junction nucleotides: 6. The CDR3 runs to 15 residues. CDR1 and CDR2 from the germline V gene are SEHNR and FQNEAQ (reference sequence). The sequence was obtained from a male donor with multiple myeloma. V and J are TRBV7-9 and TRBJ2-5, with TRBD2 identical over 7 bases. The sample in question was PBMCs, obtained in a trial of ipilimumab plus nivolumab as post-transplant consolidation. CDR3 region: CASSPRAGDQETQYF. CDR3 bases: TGTGCCAGCAGCCCCCGGGCGGGGGACCAAGAGACCCAGTACTTC.